The clone carrying this T cell receptor beta chain was seen a single time. What it binds is unknown. These data belong to a study of T cell responses to AZD1222 COVID-19 vaccine. TCRdb's copy holds only in-frame clones and misses some; the assay was immunoSEQ multiplex PCR. The sample carries around 130,000 clones, about 89% recorded once. Overall study findings and caveats: Repertoire collection took place solely once the T cell response had peaked. At study baseline, merely five or six AZD1222 recipients were seropositive.

Source: peripheral blood, taken 28 days after the second dose of the MenACWY control vaccine. This clonotype was sampled from an adult who received the MenACWY meningococcal vaccine as a control.

The CDR3 nucleotides read TGCGCCAGCAGCCCCCCGACTAGCGGGCGCAACAATGAGCAGTTCTTC. This gives the protein CASSPPTSGRNNEQFF. V gene TRBV5-1 combines with J gene TRBJ2-1; 10 nucleotides line up with TRBD2. Germline lookup yields CDR1 SGHRS and CDR2 YFSETQ. The CDR3 has 16 amino acids. With 4 bases clipped from V and 5 bases from J, the junction kept 9 bases outside the gene matches.